The sequence of this T cell receptor beta chain was determined in a study of beta chain features in type 1 diabetes. CDR3 length equals 15 residues. V lost 0 bases, J lost 1 base, and 7 bases lay in between. The germline CDR1 and CDR2 sequences are SGHRS and YFSETQ. Sequenced material consisted of expressed TCRB transcripts (all of the isolated RNA was reverse transcribed). Measured with immunoSEQ multiplex PCR; TCRdb has only the in-frame clones, and not every one. Here the sample spans about 150,000 clones, about 10% being singletons. Findings of the study overall: Shortening of TCRB CDR3s, moderate but significant, appeared in all four CD4+ subsets of Type 1 diabetes patients.

As for this clone: Its antigen is still unknown.

The receptor was derived from a man aged 18 to 29 in good health. Sequences were obtained from central memory CD4+ T cells from blood. The gene calls are TRBV5-1 and TRBJ2-2; D is perhaps TRBD2 (5 bases). The CDR3: CASSLGEWNTGELFF. CDR3 nucleotide sequence: TGCGCCAGCAGCTTGGGGGAGTGGAACACCGGGGAGCTGTTTTTT.